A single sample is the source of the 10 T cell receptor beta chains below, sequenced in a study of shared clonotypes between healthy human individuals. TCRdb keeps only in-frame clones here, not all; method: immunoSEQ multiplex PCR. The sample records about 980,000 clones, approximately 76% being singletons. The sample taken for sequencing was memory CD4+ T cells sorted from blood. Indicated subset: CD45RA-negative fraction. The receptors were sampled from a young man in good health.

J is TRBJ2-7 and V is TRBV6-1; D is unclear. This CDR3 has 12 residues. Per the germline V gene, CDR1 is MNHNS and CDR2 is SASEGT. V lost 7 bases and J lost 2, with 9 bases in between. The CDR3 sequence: CASTRAAYEQYF. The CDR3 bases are TGTGCCAGCACCCGGGCGGCCTACGAGCAGTACTTC.

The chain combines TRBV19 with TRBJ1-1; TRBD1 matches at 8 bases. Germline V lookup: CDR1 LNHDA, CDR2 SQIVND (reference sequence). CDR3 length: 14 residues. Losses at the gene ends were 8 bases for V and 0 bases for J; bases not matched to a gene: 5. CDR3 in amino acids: CASRTGLMNTEAFF. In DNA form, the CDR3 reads TGTGCCAGTCGGACAGGGCTTATGAACACTGAAGCTTTCTTT.

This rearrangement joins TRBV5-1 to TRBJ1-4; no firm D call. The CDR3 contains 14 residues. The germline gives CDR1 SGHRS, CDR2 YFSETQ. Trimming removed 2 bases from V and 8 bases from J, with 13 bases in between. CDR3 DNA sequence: TGCGCCAGCAGCTTTGTGGGAGGAGAGGAAAAACTGTTTTTT. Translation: CASSFVGGEEKLFF.

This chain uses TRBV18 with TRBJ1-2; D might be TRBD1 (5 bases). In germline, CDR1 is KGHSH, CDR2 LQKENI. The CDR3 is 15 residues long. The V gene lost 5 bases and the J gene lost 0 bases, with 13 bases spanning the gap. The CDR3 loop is CASSSRDGPNYGYTF. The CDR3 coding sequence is TGTGCCAGCTCAAGCCGGGACGGACCTAACTATGGCTACACCTTC.

The CDR3 loop reads CASSARDRDDEQYF. The CDR3 DNA reads TGTGCCAGCAGCGCCCGGGACAGGGACGACGAGCAGTACTTC. V usage is TRBV5-5 and J usage is TRBJ2-7, with 9 bases aligning to TRBD1. Germline V gene data show CDR1 as SGHKS and CDR2 as YYEKEE (reference sequence). After removal of 4 bases from V and 5 bases from J, the junction contained 7 bases not matched to a gene. The CDR3 runs to 14 residues.

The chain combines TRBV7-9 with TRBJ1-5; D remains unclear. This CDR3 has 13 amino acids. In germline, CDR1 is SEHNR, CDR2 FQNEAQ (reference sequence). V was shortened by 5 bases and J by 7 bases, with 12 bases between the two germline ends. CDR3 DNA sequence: TGTGCCAGCAGCCCAGATGGGTCACAGCCCCAGCATTTT. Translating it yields CASSPDGSQPQHF.

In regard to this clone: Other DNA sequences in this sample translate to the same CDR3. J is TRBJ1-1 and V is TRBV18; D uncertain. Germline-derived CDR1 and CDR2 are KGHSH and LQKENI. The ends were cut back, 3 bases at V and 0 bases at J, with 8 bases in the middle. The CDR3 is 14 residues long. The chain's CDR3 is CASSPQEMNTEAFF. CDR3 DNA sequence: TGTGCCAGCTCACCCCAGGAGATGAACACTGAAGCTTTCTTT. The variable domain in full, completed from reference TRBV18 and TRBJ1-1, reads NAGVMQNPRHLVRRRGQEARLRCSPMKGHSHVYWYRQLPEEGLKFMVYLQKENIIDESGMPKERFSAEFPKEGPSILRIQQVVRGDSAAYFCASSPQEMNTEAFFGQGTRLTVV.

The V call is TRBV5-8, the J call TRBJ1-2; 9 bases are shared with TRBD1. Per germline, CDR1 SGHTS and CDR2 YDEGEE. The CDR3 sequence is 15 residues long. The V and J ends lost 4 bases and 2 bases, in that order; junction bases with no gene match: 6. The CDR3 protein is CASSPGQGNNYGYTF. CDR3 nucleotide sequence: TGTGCCAGCAGCCCCGGACAGGGGAACAACTATGGCTACACCTTC.

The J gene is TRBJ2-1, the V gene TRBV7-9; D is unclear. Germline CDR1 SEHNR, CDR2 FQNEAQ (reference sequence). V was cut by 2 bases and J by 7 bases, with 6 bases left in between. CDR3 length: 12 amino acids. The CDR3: CASSLTANEQFF. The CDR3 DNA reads TGTGCCAGCAGCTTAACAGCGAATGAGCAGTTCTTC. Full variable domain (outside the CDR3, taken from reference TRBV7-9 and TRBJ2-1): DTGVSQNPRHKITKRGQNVTFRCDPISEHNRLYWYRQTLGQGPEFLTYFQNEAQLEKSRLLSDRFSAERPKGSFSTLEIQRTEQGDSAMYLCASSLTANEQFFGPGTRLTVL.

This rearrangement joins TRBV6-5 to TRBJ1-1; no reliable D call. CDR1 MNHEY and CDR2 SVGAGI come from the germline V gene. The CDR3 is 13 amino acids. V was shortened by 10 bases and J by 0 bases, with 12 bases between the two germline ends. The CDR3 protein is CATSLGMNTEAFF. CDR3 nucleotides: TGTGCCACCTCTTTAGGGATGAACACTGAAGCTTTCTTT.